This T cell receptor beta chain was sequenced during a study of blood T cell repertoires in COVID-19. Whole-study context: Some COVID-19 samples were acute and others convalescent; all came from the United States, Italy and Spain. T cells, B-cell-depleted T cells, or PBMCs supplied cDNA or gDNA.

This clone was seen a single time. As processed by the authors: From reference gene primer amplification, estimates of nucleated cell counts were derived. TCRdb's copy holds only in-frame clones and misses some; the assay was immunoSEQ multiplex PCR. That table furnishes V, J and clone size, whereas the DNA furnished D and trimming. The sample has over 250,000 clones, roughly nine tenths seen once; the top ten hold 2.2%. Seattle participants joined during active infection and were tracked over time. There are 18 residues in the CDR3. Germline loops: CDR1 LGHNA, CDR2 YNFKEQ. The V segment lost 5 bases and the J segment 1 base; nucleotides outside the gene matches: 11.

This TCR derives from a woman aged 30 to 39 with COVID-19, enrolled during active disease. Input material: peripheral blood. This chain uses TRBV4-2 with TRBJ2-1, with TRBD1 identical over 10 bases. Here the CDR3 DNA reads TGTGCCAGCAGCATAAGTCGCGGGGACAGGGGTTCCTACAATGAGCAGTTCTTC. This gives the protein CASSISRGDRGSYNEQFF.